The 22 T cell receptor beta chains below were found in one sample sequenced in a study of blood T cell repertoires in COVID-19. Data came from immunoSEQ multiplex PCR; TCRdb stores just in-frame clones and leaves some out. The table lists approximately 220,000 clones, around 82% of them singletons, with 3% to 4.5% in the top ten. The sample was PBMCs or T cells enriched from blood (not recorded which). The receptor set was obtained from a woman between 40 and 50 years old who had been exposed to COVID-19.

Notes on this clone: Since a much larger clone is just one base distant, this may be a read error. The chain couples TRBV4-1 to TRBJ1-2; perhaps TRBD1 as D (5 bases). CDR3 length: 14 residues. The germline CDR1 and CDR2 sequences are MGHRA and YSYEKL. CDR3 protein: CVSSQDQGNYGYTF. The CDR3, as DNA: TGCGTCAGCAGCCAAGACCAGGGTAACTATGGCTACACCTTC.

The chain combines TRBV5-1 with TRBJ2-7; D unresolved. CDR3 length: 12 residues. Trimming took off 5 bases at V and 3 bases at J, with 9 bases between the two ends. The germline CDR1 and CDR2 sequences are SGHRS and YFSETQ. CDR3 nucleotides: TGCGCCAGCAGTCTTCCTAACTACGAGCAGTACTTC. It yields the protein CASSLPNYEQYF. The full variable domain, its missing parts supplied by reference TRBV5-1 and TRBJ2-7, is KAGVTQTPRYLIKTRGQQVTLSCSPISGHRSVSWYQQTPGQGLQFLFEYFSETQRNKGNFPGRFSGRQFSNSRSEMNVSTLELGDSALYLCASSLPNYEQYFGPGTRLTVT.

This clone was seen only a few times. The rearrangement links TRBV3-1 (or the pseudogene TRBV3-2) to TRBJ1-2; TRBD1 matches 7 bases. The CDR3 contains 15 residues. The germline V gene encodes CDR1 LGHDT and CDR2 YNNKEL (reference sequence). Trimming removed 5 bases from V and 8 bases from J; junction bases left unmatched: 14. This CDR3 reads CASSFLANRGLGYTF. Written as DNA, the CDR3 is TGTGCCAGCAGCTTCTTGGCTAACAGGGGACTCGGCTACACCTTC.

The chain combines TRBV14 with TRBJ2-3; possibly TRBD2 for D (6 bases). The V end was cut by 4 bases, the J end by 0 bases, with 11 bases between. There are 15 residues in the CDR3. Germline CDR1 is SGHDN and CDR2 is FVKESK. The CDR3 here is CASSRLVGSTDTQYF. CDR3 DNA sequence: TGTGCCAGCAGCCGACTAGTAGGGAGCACAGATACGCAGTATTTT. Complete variable domain (other parts from reference TRBV14 and TRBJ2-3): EAGVTQFPSHSVIEKGQTVTLRCDPISGHDNLYWYRRVMGKEIKFLLHFVKESKQDESGMPNNRFLAERTGGTYSTLKVQPAELEDSGVYFCASSRLVGSTDTQYFGPGTRLTVL.

V usage is TRBV4-2 and J usage is TRBJ2-1, with TRBD1 as a possible D gene (5 bases). Per the germline V gene, CDR1 is LGHNA and CDR2 is YNFKEQ. The CDR3 has 12 residues. The V gene lost 0 bases and the J gene lost 15 bases, with 12 bases spanning the gap. The CDR3 protein is CASSQEGQGPFF. The CDR3 DNA reads TGTGCCAGCAGCCAAGAGGGGCAGGGTCCGTTCTTC.

This chain uses TRBV10-3 with TRBJ2-5; 14 bases align to TRBD2. CDR3 length: 17 amino acids. The junction had 5 bases not matched to a gene; V was cut back by 0 bases and J by 5 bases. Germline V gene lookup returns CDR1 ENHRY and CDR2 SYGVKD. The CDR3 nucleotides read TGTGCCATCAGTGAGTCGACTAGCGGGGGGGCCGTGGAGACCCAGTACTTC. It yields the protein CAISESTSGGAVETQYF.

This sequence joins TRBV6-1 and TRBJ1-3; 10 bases line up with TRBD1. CDR1 MNHNS and CDR2 SASEGT come from the germline V gene. Trimming took 2 bases from V and 6 from J; bases not matched to a gene: 4. There are 15 residues in the CDR3. The CDR3 loop reads CASSERGQGPNTIYF. CDR3 nucleotides: TGTGCCAGCAGTGAAAGGGGACAGGGGCCAAACACCATATATTTT.

V and J are TRBV6-1 and TRBJ2-1; the match to TRBD2 covers 15 bases. CDR1 is MNHNS and CDR2 is SASEGT in the germline V gene. This CDR3 is 18 amino acids long. V trimming: 2 bases; J trimming: 9 bases; junction bases outside the gene matches: 11. CDR3 nucleotide sequence: TGTGCCAGCAGTGAACCTTCGAAGGGACTAGCGGGGGGTATTGAGCAGTTCTTC. The encoded protein is CASSEPSKGLAGGIEQFF.

V and J are TRBV7-7 and TRBJ1-1; D gene unclear. Germline V gene data show CDR1 as SSHAT and CDR2 as FNYEAQ (reference sequence). The CDR3 has 14 amino acids. V was trimmed by 1 base and J by 2 bases, leaving 8 bases between them. CDR3 nucleotide sequence: TGTGCCAGCAGCTTAGATGAGTTAAACACTGAAGCTTTCTTT. The encoded protein is CASSLDELNTEAFF.

This chain joins TRBV10-2 and TRBJ1-2; D is ambiguous. CDR3 length equals 13 residues. Trimming cost V 8 bases and J 7 bases, with 17 bases left between them. Germline loops: CDR1 WSHSY, CDR2 SAAADI. CDR3 sequence: CASYQTSLGGYTF. The DNA of the CDR3 is TGCGCCAGCTATCAGACTTCCCTGGGTGGCTACACCTTC.

The CDR3 DNA sequence: TGCAGTGCTAGTGGGGCTAGCGGGGGTATAGATACGCAGTATTTT. The encoded protein is CSASGASGGIDTQYF. J is TRBJ2-3 and V is TRBV20-1; TRBD2 agrees at 10 bases. The CDR3 has 15 amino acids. The junction had 8 bases not matched to a gene; V was cut back by 3 bases and J by 5 bases. CDR1 is DFQATT, CDR2 SNEGSKA, per germline (reference sequence).

This rearrangement joins TRBV7-9 to TRBJ2-3; unclear D gene. The CDR3 is made up of 12 amino acids. CDR1 SEHNR and CDR2 FQNEAQ come from the germline V gene (reference sequence). CDR3: CGSGSYTDTQYF. Here the CDR3 DNA reads TGTGGAAGTGGTTCCTACACAGATACGCAGTATTTT.

The chain recombines TRBV30 with TRBJ1-1, with D unclear. Germline loops: CDR1 GTSNPN, CDR2 SVGIG (reference sequence). This CDR3 region has 11 residues. Trimming removed 2 bases from V and 7 bases from J, with 8 bases in between. CDR3 residues: CAWSRSLEAFF. The CDR3 nucleotides are TGTGCCTGGAGTAGGAGCCTTGAAGCTTTCTTT.

The V gene is TRBV7-8, the J gene TRBJ2-4; TRBD1 aligns across 7 bases. The CDR3 totals 18 residues. Trimming removed 2 bases from V and 6 bases from J; junction bases left unmatched: 16. CDR1 is SGHVS and CDR2 is FQNEAQ in the germline V gene. In DNA form, the CDR3 reads TGTGCCAGCAGCTTAAGTGGGACGGGTGCCTACAGGGGAAACATTCAGTACTTC. Translation gives CASSLSGTGAYRGNIQYF.

This clone is a singleton in its sample. The chain carries TRBV5-6 and TRBJ1-1; the D gene is possibly TRBD1 (5 bases). Trimming removed 5 bases at V and 8 bases at J, with 22 bases between. This CDR3 has 15 amino acids. The germline V gene has CDR1 SGHDT and CDR2 YYEEEE. The CDR3 is CASSQRDRPIMEAFF. The CDR3 DNA sequence: TGTGCCAGCAGTCAGCGTGACAGACCCATTATGGAAGCTTTCTTT. The whole variable domain, filled in from reference TRBV5-6 and TRBJ1-1, reads DAGVTQSPTHLIKTRGQQVTLRCSPKSGHDTVSWYQQALGQGPQFIFQYYEEEERQRGNFPDRFSGHQFPNYSSELNVNALLLGDSALYLCASSQRDRPIMEAFFGQGTRLTVV.

This clone was observed a single time. This chain joins TRBV29-1 and TRBJ2-7; 9 positions match TRBD2. This CDR3 region has 13 residues. V dropped 5 bases and J dropped 0; count of bases not matched to a gene: 2. Per germline, CDR1 SQVTM and CDR2 ANQGSEA. The CDR3 bases are TGCAGCGTTTTAGCGGGAGTCTCCTACGAGCAGTACTTC. It yields the protein CSVLAGVSYEQYF.

This chain joins TRBV7-2 and TRBJ1-1; tentatively, D is TRBD1 (5 bases). This CDR3 has 15 amino acids. V lost 2 bases, J lost 6 bases, and 16 bases lay in between. CDR1 SGHTA and CDR2 FQGNSA come from the germline V gene. The CDR3: CASSLFGQGQPEAFF. DNA for the CDR3: TGTGCCAGCAGCTTATTTGGACAAGGGCAGCCTGAAGCTTTCTTT.

V gene TRBV10-3 combines with J gene TRBJ2-1; TRBD2 might be the D (5 bases). Germline V gives CDR1 ENHRY, CDR2 SYGVKD. The V end lost 2 bases, the J end lost 4 bases, and 12 bases lay between the germline ends. The CDR3 covers 15 residues. CDR3 region: CAISENVGSYNEQFF. As DNA, the CDR3 is TGTGCCATCAGTGAGAATGTGGGGAGTTACAATGAGCAGTTCTTC.

The chain uses TRBV6-5 and TRBJ1-1; TRBD1 is a possible D gene (6 bases). V was clipped by 6 bases and J by 10 bases, with 18 bases between them. The CDR3 spans 13 residues. Germline V lookup: CDR1 MNHEY, CDR2 SVGAGI. CDR3 region: CASRATGTRGAFF. The CDR3 DNA sequence: TGTGCCAGCAGAGCGACCGGGACAAGAGGAGCTTTCTTT.

In this sample, this clone turned up a few times. V gene TRBV28 combines with J gene TRBJ1-5; tentatively, D is TRBD1 (6 bases). Trimming took 8 bases from V and 4 from J, leaving 9 bases between them. The germline V gene encodes CDR1 MDHEN and CDR2 SYDVKM. This CDR3 has 12 residues. CDR3: CASGTLNQPQHF. The CDR3 nucleotides are TGTGCCAGCGGGACACTTAATCAGCCCCAGCATTTT. Full variable domain (outside the CDR3, taken from reference TRBV28 and TRBJ1-5): DVKVTQSSRYLVKRTGEKVFLECVQDMDHENMFWYRQDPGLGLRLIYFSYDVKMKEKGDIPEGYSVSREKKERFSLILESASTNQTSMYLCASGTLNQPQHFGDGTRLSIL.

This clone was picked up a small number of times. The rearrangement joins TRBV28 to TRBJ1-6, with 7 bases identical to TRBD1. The germline gives CDR1 MDHEN, CDR2 SYDVKM. The J segment lost 7 bases and the V segment lost 5 bases, leaving 5 bases of the junction unmatched. The CDR3 totals 14 residues. This CDR3 is CASSMGQLNSPLHF. The DNA of the CDR3 is TGTGCCAGCAGTATGGGACAGCTAAATTCACCCCTCCACTTT. Full variable domain (rest looked up from reference TRBV28 and TRBJ1-6): DVKVTQSSRYLVKRTGEKVFLECVQDMDHENMFWYRQDPGLGLRLIYFSYDVKMKEKGDIPEGYSVSREKKERFSLILESASTNQTSMYLCASSMGQLNSPLHFGNGTRLTVT.

The CDR3 DNA follows: TGTGCCAGCAGATTTTTGAGGGCCGGGGAGCTGTTTTTT. This sequence encodes CASRFLRAGELFF. The gene calls are TRBV11-1 and TRBJ2-2; TRBD2 is a possible D gene (5 bases). Trimming shortened V by 6 bases and J by 6 bases, and 11 bases separated the two germline ends. Germline V gives CDR1 SGHAT, CDR2 FQDESV (reference sequence). This CDR3 is built from 13 residues.